Presented here are 9 T cell receptor beta chains from one specimen sequenced in a study of cytomegalovirus exposure and HLA in healthy donors. In the PCR, 60 Vbeta and 13 Jbeta primers were used. Only in-frame clones appear in the TCRdb table, and some are missing; sequencing was by immunoSEQ multiplex PCR. The sample includes 150,000 to 200,000 clones, approximately 80% of them seen just once. Sequences were obtained from PBMCs. These receptors were obtained from a woman aged 18-29 years in good health and CMV-seronegative.

This rearrangement joins TRBV30 to TRBJ1-5, with TRBD1 matching 9 bases. Germline V gives CDR1 GTSNPN, CDR2 SVGIG (reference sequence). Trimming cost V 3 bases and J 2 bases; bases outside gene matches: 2. The CDR3 contains 14 residues. The CDR3 spells CAWRGQGRNQPQHF. The CDR3 DNA reads TGTGCCTGGAGGGGACAGGGCCGCAATCAGCCCCAGCATTTT.

The rearrangement uses TRBV10-2 and TRBJ2-7; possibly TRBD1 for D (6 bases). Trimming left V 4 bases short and J 0 bases short, with 13 bases between. The CDR3 is made up of 15 amino acids. Germline V gene sequence: CDR1 WSHSY, CDR2 SAAADI. The CDR3 region is CASSVEGQASYEQYF. The CDR3 DNA is TGCGCCAGCAGTGTAGAGGGACAAGCCTCCTACGAGCAGTACTTC.

The chain joins TRBV6-5 to TRBJ1-4, with 7 nucleotides matching TRBD1. The CDR3 contains 15 residues. Germline assignment: CDR1 MNHEY and CDR2 SVGAGI. V lost 2 bases and J lost 6; bases outside the gene matches: 6. This CDR3 reads CASSYGTGADEKLFF. CDR3 in DNA: TGTGCCAGCAGTTACGGCACAGGGGCGGATGAAAAACTGTTTTTT.

The rearrangement joins TRBV28 to TRBJ2-7; possibly TRBD2 for D (5 bases). Germline CDR1 is MDHEN and CDR2 is SYDVKM. Trimming took 6 bases from V and 6 from J, leaving 15 bases between them. The CDR3 covers 13 residues. CDR3 in DNA: TGTGCCAGCAGAAGGGAGCCGAGGAGCGAGCAGTACTTC. Its translation: CASRREPRSEQYF. Combining the CDR3 with reference TRBV28 and TRBJ2-7 gives the whole variable domain DVKVTQSSRYLVKRTGEKVFLECVQDMDHENMFWYRQDPGLGLRLIYFSYDVKMKEKGDIPEGYSVSREKKERFSLILESASTNQTSMYLCASRREPRSEQYFGPGTRLTVT.

V is TRBV30 and J is TRBJ1-5; D possibly corresponds to TRBD1 (6 bases). Trimming shortened V by 5 bases and J by 2 bases, and 16 bases separated the two germline ends. The CDR3 has 15 amino acids. The germline CDR1 and CDR2 sequences are GTSNPN and SVGIG (reference sequence). CDR3 sequence (DNA): TGTGCCTGGGCGACAGGCACTCATGGCAATCAGCCCCAGCATTTT. It is translated as CAWATGTHGNQPQHF.

A few counts support this clone. For the CDR3, the DNA is TGTGCCAGCAGCCCCTATGGGGGGAATTCACCCCTCCACTTT. This sequence encodes CASSPYGGNSPLHF. V gene TRBV5-4 combines with J gene TRBJ1-6, with D perhaps TRBD1 (5 bases). V shed 4 bases and J shed 7 bases, with 12 bases lying between them. The germline V gene encodes CDR1 SGHNT and CDR2 YYREEE (reference sequence). The length of the CDR3 is 14 residues.

CDR3 in amino acids: CASSEAGSEKLFF. The CDR3 nucleotides read TGTGCCAGCAGTGAAGCCGGGTCTGAAAAACTGTTTTTT. V gene TRBV2 combines with J gene TRBJ1-4, with D uncertain. Trimming removed 0 bases at V and 7 bases at J, with 6 bases between. Per the germline V gene, CDR1 is SNHLY and CDR2 is FYNNEI. The CDR3 covers 13 residues.

On this clone: An end of the junction differs from the germline gene, which may be a read error. This chain uses TRBV7-9 with TRBJ2-7, with TRBD1 matching 10 bases. The germline gives CDR1 SEHNR, CDR2 FQNEAQ (reference sequence). This CDR3 is 17 amino acids long. The CDR3 DNA is TGTTCCAGCAGTCGCGACCTCCTCCGGGACAGGGGCAACGAGCAGTACTTC. Amino acids: CSSSRDLLRDRGNEQYF.

This chain joins TRBV6-6 and TRBJ1-2; TRBD1 matches at 8 bases. Germline values: CDR1 MNHNY, CDR2 SVGAGI (reference sequence). Trimming took 2 bases from V and 5 from J; bases not matched to a gene: 4. The CDR3 is 14 amino acids. The DNA of the CDR3 is TGTGCCAGCAGTTACACCGACAGGGGTTATGGCTACACCTTC. It specifies CASSYTDRGYGYTF.